Given below is one T cell receptor beta chain in context. What it binds is not known. Investigators reverse transcribed all isolated RNA, so they sequenced expressed TCRB transcripts. Clones were read by immunoSEQ multiplex PCR, and TCRdb kept only the in-frame ones, dropping some. The sample contains some 700,000 clones, about an eighth of which appear only once. The data originate from a study of beta chain features in type 1 diabetes. Broader study findings: All four CD4+ subsets of Type 1 diabetes patients contained TCRB CDR3s that were moderately but significantly shorter.

The CDR3 loop spans 10 amino acids. Germline values: CDR1 SGHRS, CDR2 YFSETQ. The V gene lost 5 bases and the J gene lost 5 bases, with 4 bases spanning the gap. The sequenced sample was naive CD4+ T cells from blood. The chain joins TRBV5-1 to TRBJ2-5; D is unresolved. The sequence came from a young man with type 1 diabetes. This chain's CDR3 is CASRGETQYF. The DNA for the CDR3 is TGCGCCAGCAGGGGGGAGACCCAGTACTTC.